One and the same sample provided the 5 T cell receptor beta chains below, sequenced in a study of shared clonotypes between healthy human individuals. Measured with immunoSEQ multiplex PCR; TCRdb has only the in-frame clones, and not every one. This table holds about 1.1 million clones, approximately 80% found once. What was sequenced was memory CD4+ T cells from PBMCs. Subset defined: CD45RA-negative fraction. The receptors were gathered from a man between 18 and 35 years old in good health. Some clones in this sample may be carry-over from other donors' samples.

This clone came up once. The V gene is TRBV18, the J gene TRBJ1-3; D possibly corresponds to TRBD1 (5 bases). V was clipped by 3 bases and J by 1 base, with 13 bases between them. CDR1 is KGHSH, CDR2 LQKENI, per germline. The length of the CDR3 is 16 residues. The CDR3 DNA reads TGTGCCAGCTCACCGACCGGGACCGGTTCTGGAAACACCATATATTTT. Translated: CASSPTGTGSGNTIYF.

The chain recombines TRBV4-3 with TRBJ2-3; 7 nucleotides align to TRBD2. V lost 4 bases and J lost 3; bases outside the gene matches: 13. The CDR3 contains 17 residues. Germline assignment: CDR1 LGHNA and CDR2 YSLEER. CDR3: CASSPTWAGEDTDTQYF. DNA of the CDR3: TGCGCCAGCAGCCCCACCTGGGCGGGAGAGGATACAGATACGCAGTATTTT.

The V and J genes are TRBV7-8 and TRBJ2-1; 8 bases fit TRBD2. The CDR3 totals 13 residues. V shed 5 bases and J 5 bases; nucleotides not matched to a gene: 2. Looked up from germline, CDR1 is SGHVS and CDR2 is FQNEAQ. CDR3: CASSPGLDNEQFF. In nucleotides, the CDR3 is TGTGCCAGCAGCCCGGGACTAGACAATGAGCAGTTCTTC.

J is TRBJ1-1 and V is TRBV7-2; no clear D gene. CDR3 length: 13 residues. V was cut by 5 bases and J by 7 bases, with 14 bases left in between. Germline V gene data show CDR1 as SGHTA and CDR2 as FQGNSA. The CDR3 DNA is TGTGCCAGCAGCCCCCCCCCACGGCGTGAAGCTTTCTTT. Encoded protein: CASSPPPRREAFF.

The V call is TRBV28, the J call TRBJ1-2, with TRBD1 as a possible D gene (6 bases). The CDR3 extends over 15 amino acids. The V gene's germline CDR1 is MDHEN and CDR2 SYDVKM. V lost 3 bases and J lost 6, with 17 bases in between. The DNA of the CDR3 is TGTGCCAGCAGTTTTCCGGGACATCTAAGAGATGGCTACACCTTC. It translates to CASSFPGHLRDGYTF.